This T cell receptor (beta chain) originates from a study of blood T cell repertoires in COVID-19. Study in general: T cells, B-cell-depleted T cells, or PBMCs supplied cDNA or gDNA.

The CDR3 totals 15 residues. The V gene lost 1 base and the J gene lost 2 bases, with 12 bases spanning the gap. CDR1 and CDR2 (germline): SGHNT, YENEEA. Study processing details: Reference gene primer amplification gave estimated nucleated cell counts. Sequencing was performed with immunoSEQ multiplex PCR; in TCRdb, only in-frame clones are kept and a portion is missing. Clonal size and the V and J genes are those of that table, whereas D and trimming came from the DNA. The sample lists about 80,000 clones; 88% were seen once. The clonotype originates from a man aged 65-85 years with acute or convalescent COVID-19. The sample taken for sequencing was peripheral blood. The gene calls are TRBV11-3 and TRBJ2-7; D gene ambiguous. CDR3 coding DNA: TGTGCCAGCAGCTTAGTTCCAGTCATCCCCTACGAGCAGTACTTC. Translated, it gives CASSLVPVIPYEQYF.